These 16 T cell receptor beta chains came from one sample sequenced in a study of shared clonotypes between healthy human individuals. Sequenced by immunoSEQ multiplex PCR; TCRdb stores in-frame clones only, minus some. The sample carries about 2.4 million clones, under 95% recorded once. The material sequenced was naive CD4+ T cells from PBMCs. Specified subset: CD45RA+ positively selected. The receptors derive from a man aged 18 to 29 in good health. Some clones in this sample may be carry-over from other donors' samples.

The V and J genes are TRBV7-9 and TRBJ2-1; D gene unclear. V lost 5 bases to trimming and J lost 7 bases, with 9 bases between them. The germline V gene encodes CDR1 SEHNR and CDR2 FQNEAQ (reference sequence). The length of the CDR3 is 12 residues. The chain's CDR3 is CASSLPWNEQFF. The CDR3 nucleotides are TGTGCCAGCAGCCTCCCGTGGAATGAGCAGTTCTTC.

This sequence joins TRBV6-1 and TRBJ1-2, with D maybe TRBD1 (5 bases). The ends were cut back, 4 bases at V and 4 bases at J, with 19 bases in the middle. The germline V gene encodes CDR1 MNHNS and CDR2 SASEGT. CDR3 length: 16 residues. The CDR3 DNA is TGTGCCAGCAGTGGGGGGGTTTTCGGGACTGCCTATGGCTACACCTTC. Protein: CASSGGVFGTAYGYTF.

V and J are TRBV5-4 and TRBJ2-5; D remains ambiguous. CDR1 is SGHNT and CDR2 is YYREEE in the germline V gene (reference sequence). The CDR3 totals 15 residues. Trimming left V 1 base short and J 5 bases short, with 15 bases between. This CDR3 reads CASSLYSLLVETQYF. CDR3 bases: TGTGCCAGCAGCTTGTATAGTTTGCTTGTGGAGACCCAGTACTTC.

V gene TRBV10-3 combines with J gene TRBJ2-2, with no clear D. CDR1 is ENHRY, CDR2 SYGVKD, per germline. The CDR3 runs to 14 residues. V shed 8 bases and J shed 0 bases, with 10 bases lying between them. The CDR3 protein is CAILRTANTGELFF. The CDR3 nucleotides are TGTGCCATCTTGCGAACCGCGAACACCGGGGAGCTGTTTTTT.

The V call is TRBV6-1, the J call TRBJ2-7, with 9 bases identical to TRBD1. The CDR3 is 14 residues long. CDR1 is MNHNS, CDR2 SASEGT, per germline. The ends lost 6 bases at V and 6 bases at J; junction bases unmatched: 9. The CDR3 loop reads CASSLSGTGFEQYF. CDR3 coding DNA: TGTGCCAGCAGCCTCTCCGGGACAGGGTTCGAGCAGTACTTC.

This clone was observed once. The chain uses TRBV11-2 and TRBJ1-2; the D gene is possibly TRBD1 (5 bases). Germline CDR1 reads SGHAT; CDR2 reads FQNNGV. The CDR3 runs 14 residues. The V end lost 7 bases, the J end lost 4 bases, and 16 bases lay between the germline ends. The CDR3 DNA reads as TGTGCCAGCAACCATGGGGGTACAGCCTATGGCTACACCTTC. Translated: CASNHGGTAYGYTF. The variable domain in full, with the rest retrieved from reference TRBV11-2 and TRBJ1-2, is EAGVAQSPRYKIIEKRQSVAFWCNPISGHATLYWYQQILGQGPKLLIQFQNNGVVDDSQLPKDRFSAERLKGVDSTLKIQPAKLEDSAVYLCASNHGGTAYGYTFGSGTRLTVV.

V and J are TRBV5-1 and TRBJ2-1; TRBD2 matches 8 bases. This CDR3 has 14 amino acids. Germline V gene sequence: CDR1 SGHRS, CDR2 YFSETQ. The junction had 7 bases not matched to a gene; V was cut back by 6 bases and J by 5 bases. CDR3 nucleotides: TGCGCCAGCATCGGTAGCGGGGCTAACAATGAGCAGTTCTTC. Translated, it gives CASIGSGANNEQFF. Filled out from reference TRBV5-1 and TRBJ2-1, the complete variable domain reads KAGVTQTPRYLIKTRGQQVTLSCSPISGHRSVSWYQQTPGQGLQFLFEYFSETQRNKGNFPGRFSGRQFSNSRSEMNVSTLELGDSALYLCASIGSGANNEQFFGPGTRLTVL.

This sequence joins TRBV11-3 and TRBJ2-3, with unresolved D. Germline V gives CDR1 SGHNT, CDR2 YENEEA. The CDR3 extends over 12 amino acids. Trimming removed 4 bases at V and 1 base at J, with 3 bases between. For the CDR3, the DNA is TGTGCCAGCAGCTGGGGCACAGATACGCAGTATTTT. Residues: CASSWGTDTQYF.

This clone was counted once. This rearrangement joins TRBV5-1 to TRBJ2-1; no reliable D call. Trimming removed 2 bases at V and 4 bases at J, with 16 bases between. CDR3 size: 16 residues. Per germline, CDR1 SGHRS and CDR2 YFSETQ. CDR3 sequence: CASSFYPGPPYNEQFF. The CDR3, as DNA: TGCGCCAGCAGCTTCTATCCGGGTCCCCCATACAATGAGCAGTTCTTC. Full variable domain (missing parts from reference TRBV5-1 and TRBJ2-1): KAGVTQTPRYLIKTRGQQVTLSCSPISGHRSVSWYQQTPGQGLQFLFEYFSETQRNKGNFPGRFSGRQFSNSRSEMNVSTLELGDSALYLCASSFYPGPPYNEQFFGPGTRLTVL.

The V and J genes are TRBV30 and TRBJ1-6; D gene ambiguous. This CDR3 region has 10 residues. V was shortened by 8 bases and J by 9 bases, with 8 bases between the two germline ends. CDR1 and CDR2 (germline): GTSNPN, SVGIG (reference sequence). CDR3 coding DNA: TGTGCCGGCGACTTTTCACCCCTCCACTTT. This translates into CAGDFSPLHF.

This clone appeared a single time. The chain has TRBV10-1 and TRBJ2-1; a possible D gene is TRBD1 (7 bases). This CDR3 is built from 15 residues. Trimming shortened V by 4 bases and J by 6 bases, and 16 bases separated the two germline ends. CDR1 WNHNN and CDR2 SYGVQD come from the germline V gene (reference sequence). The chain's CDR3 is CASSGGRGVGNEQFF. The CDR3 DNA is TGCGCCAGCAGTGGTGGCAGGGGGGTTGGCAATGAGCAGTTCTTC.

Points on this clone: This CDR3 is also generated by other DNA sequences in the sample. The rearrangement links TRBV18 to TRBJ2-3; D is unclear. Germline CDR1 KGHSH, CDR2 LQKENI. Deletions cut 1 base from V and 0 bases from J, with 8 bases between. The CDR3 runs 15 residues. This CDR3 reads CASSPRLGSTDTQYF. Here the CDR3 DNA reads TGTGCCAGCTCACCACGACTGGGGAGCACAGATACGCAGTATTTT.

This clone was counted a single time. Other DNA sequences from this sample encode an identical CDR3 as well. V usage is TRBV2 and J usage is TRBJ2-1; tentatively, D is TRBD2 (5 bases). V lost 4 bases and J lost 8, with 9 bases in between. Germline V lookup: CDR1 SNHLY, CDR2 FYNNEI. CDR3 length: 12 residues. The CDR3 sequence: CASSGGGDEQFF. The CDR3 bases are TGTGCCAGCAGTGGTGGAGGCGATGAGCAGTTCTTC.

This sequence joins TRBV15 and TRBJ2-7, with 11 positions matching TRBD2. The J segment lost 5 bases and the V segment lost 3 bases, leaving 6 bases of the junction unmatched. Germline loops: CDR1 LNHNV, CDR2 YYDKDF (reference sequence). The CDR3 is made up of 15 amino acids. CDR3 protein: CATSSLLAGVNEQYF. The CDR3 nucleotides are TGTGCCACCAGCAGCTTACTAGCGGGAGTGAACGAGCAGTACTTC.

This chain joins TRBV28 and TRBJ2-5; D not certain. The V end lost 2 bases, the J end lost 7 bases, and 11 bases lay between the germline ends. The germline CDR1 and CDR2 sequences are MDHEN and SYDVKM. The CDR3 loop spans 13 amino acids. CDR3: CASSLEAEGTQYF. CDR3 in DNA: TGTGCCAGCAGTTTAGAGGCGGAAGGGACCCAGTACTTC.

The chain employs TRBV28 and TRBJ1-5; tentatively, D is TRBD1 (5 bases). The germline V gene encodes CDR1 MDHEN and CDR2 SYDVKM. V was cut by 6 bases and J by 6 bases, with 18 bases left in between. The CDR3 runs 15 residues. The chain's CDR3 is CASRWGGISTQPQHF. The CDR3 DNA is TGTGCCAGCAGATGGGGGGGGATCTCTACTCAGCCCCAGCATTTT.